This TCR beta chain is drawn from a study of cytotoxic CD8 clonotypes in ibrutinib-treated CLL (dated by TCRdb to the early 2020s). With regard to the full study: The cohort was composed of roughly ten relapsed/refractory and 15 treatment-naive patients; IGHV unmutated status was identified in roughly 18 patients. Longitudinal samples were obtainable from about 30% of the roughly 90 participants in the trial. Response samples were obtained after a median of around eleven months of treatment, with a range of roughly 6 to 36 months. On average, each sample had approximately 250,000 productive templates and approximately 89,000 productive rearrangements. All remission and progressive disease samples were collected while patients were still receiving ibrutinib. Cryopreserved peripheral blood mononuclear cells were obtained prior to treatment, at the time of response, and at either disease progression or sustained remission. Partial responses were observed in approximately 24 patients and complete responses in 2; after a median follow-up of around 68 months, remission was maintained in 14 patients and progression was observed in about twelve. Overall study outcomes, separate from this receptor: Lymph node repertoires were not examined, and the timing of sampling was not matched between patients in sustained remission and those whose disease progressed. Public clonotypes were found to be uncommon and were observed to contract or remain stable during treatment; the increase in clonality was shown to reflect expansion of private clonotypes at ibrutinib response. Clonality increased at ibrutinib response, stayed stable in sustained remission, and fell back toward baseline at progression. Baseline clonality exceeded that of age-matched healthy donors and correlated strongly with circulating CD8+ T-cell counts.

Remarks on this clone: The target of this receptor is not known. No much larger clone is present one base from it, and per-base qualities are unavailable.

The sample's time point label is to be understood as: eleven to twelve months on ibrutinib. For TCR beta library preparation, about 2 micrograms of genomic DNA was extracted from cryopreserved PBMCs. Longitudinal blood samples from CLL patients receiving ibrutinib monotherapy were subjected to high-throughput TCR beta sequencing. The patients took part in an open-label, single-center phase 2 trial of ibrutinib monotherapy. Each clonotype received, on average, 10x coverage in deep resolution sequencing performed on a MiSeq, where the target depth lay between 1 in 1 million and 1 in 200,000 T cells. TCR beta libraries were generated with the immunoSEQ hsTCRB Kit. In the paper's pipeline: Data were analyzed with ImmunoSEQ Data Assistant and ImmunoSEQ Analyzer, with V, D and J genes assigned per IMGT definitions. Clonality, which ranges from 0 to 1, was calculated by subtracting the normalized Shannon entropy of productive rearrangement frequencies from one. Only overrepresented clonotypes making up at least 0.05% of the repertoire of each patient were included in the public clonotype analysis. Fewer than 15 repertoires from age-matched healthy donors, obtained from immuneACCESS, served as clonality controls. The clones in this table, taken by TCRdb from immuneACCESS, are in-frame only. Not every clone is retained; where verified, under half of the shortfall comes from an unresolved V gene, and the cause of the rest is unknown. The V and J calls and clone size come from that table; D and trimming were worked out from the DNA. In this sample the table shows some 130,000 clones, under 95% of which occur a single time. The top ten clonotypes cover 10% to 13% of the sample.

Cut back by 1 base and 3 bases, the V and J ends lie 10 bases apart. The germline V gene sets CDR1 to KGHSH and CDR2 to LQKENI. The CDR3 runs 14 amino acids, cysteine and phenylalanine included. Only CDR3 DNA is held: 42 bases, read in frame from base 1. The source is a human donor with chronic lymphocytic leukemia. The chain uses TRBV18 and TRBJ2-7; the D gene remains uncertain. Sequences were derived from PBMCs, sampled after 12 months of ibrutinib treatment. DNA sequence: TGTGCCAGCTCACCACGTTATGCCGACTACGAGCAGTACTTC. This gives the protein CASSPRYADYEQYF. The reference TRBV18 and TRBJ2-7 proteins fill in what lies around the CDR3, so the full variable domain reads NAGVMQNPRHLVRRRGQEARLRCSPMKGHSHVYWYRQLPEEGLKFMVYLQKENIIDESGMPKERFSAEFPKEGPSILRIQQVVRGDSAAYFCASSPRYADYEQYFGPGTRLTVT.